Shown below are 32 T cell receptor beta chains from a single sample sequenced in a study of blood T cell repertoires in COVID-19. Assay used: immunoSEQ multiplex PCR; TCRdb lists only in-frame clones, some missing. The table lists about 310,000 clones, 70% to 90% of them singletons. The material sequenced was PBMCs or T cells enriched from blood (not recorded which). Receptor source: a man aged 30 to 45 who had recovered from COVID-19.

This rearrangement joins TRBV7-9 to TRBJ2-1; TRBD1 matches at 7 bases. CDR3 length: 15 amino acids. Losses at the gene ends were 2 bases for V and 8 bases for J; bases not matched to a gene: 9. Germline CDR1 and CDR2: SEHNR and FQNEAQ (reference sequence). CDR3 in amino acids: CASSLIAGDSYEQFF. Written as DNA, the CDR3 is TGTGCCAGCAGCTTAATCGCCGGGGACAGCTATGAGCAGTTCTTC.

V usage is TRBV19 and J usage is TRBJ1-3; D is perhaps TRBD1 (5 bases). Trimming stripped 5 bases from V and 4 bases from J, with 12 bases between. CDR1 LNHDA and CDR2 SQIVND come from the germline V gene (reference sequence). The CDR3 has 14 amino acids. CDR3 in amino acids: CASSYQGSGNTIYF. CDR3 in DNA: TGTGCCAGTAGTTACCAGGGATCCGGAAACACCATATATTTT.

This sequence joins TRBV14 and TRBJ2-1; tentative D call: TRBD1 (5 bases). Germline CDR1 is SGHDN and CDR2 is FVKESK. V lost 2 bases and J 0 bases, leaving 11 bases between the germline ends. The CDR3 is 16 amino acids. The chain's CDR3 is CASSQPRQSSYNEQFF. DNA for the CDR3: TGTGCCAGCAGCCAACCTAGACAGAGCTCCTACAATGAGCAGTTCTTC.

The chain is built from TRBV7-2 and TRBJ2-7; D is perhaps TRBD2 (5 bases). The germline V gene encodes CDR1 SGHTA and CDR2 FQGNSA. V was cut by 1 base and J by 2 bases, with 15 bases left in between. The CDR3 loop spans 16 amino acids. In nucleotides, the CDR3 is TGTGCCAGCAGCTTAGGCTGGAGCGGAGGCACCTACGAGCAGTACTTC. Translating it yields CASSLGWSGGTYEQYF.

The CDR3 is CASSQTGGGAYEQYF. CDR3 coding DNA: TGTGCCAGCAGCCAAACGGGCGGGGGGGCCTACGAGCAGTACTTC. The chain is built from TRBV3-1 (or the pseudogene TRBV3-2) and TRBJ2-7; 9 bases are shared with TRBD2. The germline CDR1 and CDR2 sequences are LGHDT and YNNKEL (reference sequence). V gave up 2 bases and J gave up 2 bases; unmatched junction bases: 4. The CDR3 contains 15 residues.

The rearrangement uses TRBV19 and TRBJ2-7; D is unclear. There are 14 residues in the CDR3. V was cut by 6 bases and J by 2 bases, with 14 bases left in between. Looked up from germline, CDR1 is LNHDA and CDR2 is SQIVND (reference sequence). The DNA for the CDR3 is TGTGCCAGTAGCTCGGGTGGCATCGCCTACGAGCAGTACTTC. It encodes CASSSGGIAYEQYF.

This clone was seen a few times. The chain is built from TRBV7-9 and TRBJ2-7; a possible D gene is TRBD2 (6 bases). The CDR3 length is 16 residues. Germline CDR1 and CDR2: SEHNR and FQNEAQ (reference sequence). Trimming stripped 6 bases from V and 2 bases from J, with 20 bases between. CDR3 region: CASSPSVGGTTYEQYF. Here the CDR3 DNA reads TGTGCCAGCAGTCCTTCCGTGGGGGGAACAACCTACGAGCAGTACTTC. Based on the CDR3 plus reference TRBV7-9 and TRBJ2-7, the full variable domain is DTGVSQNPRHKITKRGQNVTFRCDPISEHNRLYWYRQTLGQGPEFLTYFQNEAQLEKSRLLSDRFSAERPKGSFSTLEIQRTEQGDSAMYLCASSPSVGGTTYEQYFGPGTRLTVT.

The V call is TRBV30, the J call TRBJ1-3; 9 bases are a match to TRBD1. The length of the CDR3 is 13 residues. V was pared by 8 bases and J by 2 bases, with 4 bases of the junction left unmatched. The germline gives CDR1 GTSNPN, CDR2 SVGIG (reference sequence). CDR3 residues: CARGTGTGNTIYF. Here the CDR3 DNA reads TGTGCCCGGGGGACAGGGACTGGAAACACCATATATTTT.

The rearrangement links TRBV3-1 (or the pseudogene TRBV3-2) to TRBJ1-3; the D is unclear. This CDR3 comprises 15 residues. Germline CDR1 reads LGHDT; CDR2 reads YNNKEL (reference sequence). Trimming stripped 0 bases from V and 0 bases from J, with 6 bases between. CDR3 sequence reads: CASSQESFSGNTIYF. The CDR3 region has the DNA TGTGCCAGCAGCCAAGAGTCGTTCTCTGGAAACACCATATATTTT.

There are a few counts of this clone. The rearrangement uses TRBV3-1 (or the pseudogene TRBV3-2) and TRBJ1-2; TRBD1 aligns across 9 bases. V was clipped by 4 bases and J by 5 bases; unmatched bases: 8. The CDR3 has 15 residues. Germline lookup yields CDR1 LGHDT and CDR2 YNNKEL (reference sequence). CDR3 amino acids: CASSRPGQGSYGYTF. CDR3 sequence (DNA): TGTGCCAGCAGCCGGCCGGGACAGGGCAGTTATGGCTACACCTTC.

The CDR3 DNA sequence: TGCGCCAGCAGCCTCTTGGGACAGCTGGCCTTTTATGGCTACACCTTC. This gives the protein CASSLLGQLAFYGYTF. The chain is built from TRBV5-1 and TRBJ1-2; 7 bases agree with TRBD1. Per the germline V gene, CDR1 is SGHRS and CDR2 is YFSETQ. J gave up 5 bases and V 4 bases, and 14 bases lay outside the gene matches. The CDR3 has 16 residues.

CDR3 in DNA: TGTGCCAGCAGCACGGGGGGGAGCAATCAGCCCCAGCATTTT. Translated: CASSTGGSNQPQHF. The J gene is TRBJ1-5, the V gene TRBV5-4, with a weak D call TRBD1 (5 bases). Germline V gives CDR1 SGHNT, CDR2 YYREEE (reference sequence). V lost 4 bases to trimming and J lost 1 base, with 9 bases between them. The CDR3 covers 14 residues.

V gene TRBV13 combines with J gene TRBJ1-1; a weak D match, TRBD1 (5 bases). This CDR3 has 16 residues. Deletions cut 1 base from V and 0 bases from J, with 12 bases between. Looked up from germline, CDR1 is PRHDT and CDR2 is FYEKMQ (reference sequence). CDR3 sequence reads: CASSLVREAVNTEAFF. The CDR3 region has the DNA TGTGCCAGCAGCTTAGTCAGGGAGGCGGTGAACACTGAAGCTTTCTTT.

The gene calls are TRBV5-6 and TRBJ1-2; 9 nucleotides align to TRBD1. V lost 2 bases to trimming and J lost 7 bases; unmatched junction nucleotides: 6. The CDR3 spans 14 residues. Germline V CDR1 and CDR2: SGHDT, YYEEEE. The CDR3 spells CASSFDRGYGGYTF. In DNA form, the CDR3 reads TGTGCCAGCAGCTTTGACAGGGGGTATGGTGGCTACACCTTC. Together with reference TRBV5-6 and TRBJ1-2, the CDR3 gives the full variable domain: DAGVTQSPTHLIKTRGQQVTLRCSPKSGHDTVSWYQQALGQGPQFIFQYYEEEERQRGNFPDRFSGHQFPNYSSELNVNALLLGDSALYLCASSFDRGYGGYTFGSGTRLTVV.

The chain is built from TRBV18 and TRBJ1-1; the match to TRBD1 covers 9 bases. Germline CDR1 reads KGHSH; CDR2 reads LQKENI. The J segment lost 5 bases and the V segment lost 4 bases, leaving 11 bases of the junction unmatched. There are 16 residues in the CDR3. The CDR3 bases are TGTGCCAGCTCACAGACCGGGACAGGGTTGGGGACTGAAGCTTTCTTT. Encoded protein: CASSQTGTGLGTEAFF.

This clone has only a few counts. The V call is TRBV6-2 or TRBV6-3, the J call TRBJ2-3; 8 positions agree with TRBD1. CDR1 and CDR2 from the germline V gene are MNHEY and SVGEGT. Trimming removed 5 bases from V and 2 bases from J; junction bases left unmatched: 6. The CDR3 is 15 amino acids. The CDR3 is CASSAWTGHTDTQYF. In nucleotides, the CDR3 is TGTGCCAGCAGTGCTTGGACAGGGCACACAGATACGCAGTATTTT.

V gene TRBV3-1 (or the pseudogene TRBV3-2) combines with J gene TRBJ1-2, with D possibly TRBD1 on 5 matching bases. CDR3 length equals 15 residues. CDR1 is LGHDT and CDR2 is YNNKEL in the germline V gene (reference sequence). Trimming removed 4 bases at V and 0 bases at J, with 12 bases between. The CDR3 DNA is TGTGCCAGCAGCCTCCGGCAGGGCGCTAACTATGGCTACACCTTC. This codes for CASSLRQGANYGYTF.

V is TRBV27 and J is TRBJ2-7; 12 nucleotides line up with TRBD1. There are 18 residues in the CDR3. The germline CDR1 and CDR2 sequences are MNHEY and SMNVEV (reference sequence). V lost 1 base to trimming and J lost 2 bases; unmatched junction nucleotides: 9. The CDR3 nucleotides read TGTGCCAGCAGTTTATACGGAACCGGGACAGGGGGCACCTACGAGCAGTACTTC. It encodes CASSLYGTGTGGTYEQYF.

This CDR3 reads CASSKTGSSYEQYF. The CDR3 coding sequence is TGTGCCAGCAGCAAAACAGGGAGCTCCTACGAGCAGTACTTC. This sequence joins TRBV21-1 and TRBJ2-7; the DNA was not used to check the table's D call, TRBD1. TRBV21-1 is an annotated pseudogene. The CDR3 sequence is 14 residues long.

The rearrangement uses TRBV7-9 and TRBJ2-5; 9 bases fit TRBD1. Trimming cost V 0 bases and J 4 bases; bases outside gene matches: 3. CDR3 length equals 15 residues. CDR1 is SEHNR, CDR2 FQNEAQ, per germline (reference sequence). DNA for the CDR3: TGTGCCAGCAGCTTAGCGCTGGGACAGGGAGAGACCCAGTACTTC. As protein: CASSLALGQGETQYF.

This chain connects TRBV5-1 to TRBJ1-1, with D hard to call. Trimming took off 0 bases at V and 1 base at J, with 7 bases between the two ends. The CDR3 totals 14 residues. Germline V gene data show CDR1 as SGHRS and CDR2 as YFSETQ. CDR3 in DNA: TGCGCCAGCAGCTTGGCCGGGAGGAACACTGAAGCTTTCTTT. This sequence encodes CASSLAGRNTEAFF.

The rearrangement uses TRBV18 and TRBJ2-1; TRBD2 matches 9 bases. Germline assignment: CDR1 KGHSH and CDR2 LQKENI. Trimming at V came to 4 bases and at J to 4 bases, leaving 2 bases not matched to a gene. This CDR3 comprises 14 residues. CDR3 sequence reads: CASSLAGVYNEQFF. CDR3 DNA: TGTGCCAGCTCACTAGCGGGGGTATACAATGAGCAGTTCTTC.

The chain carries TRBV30 and TRBJ2-4, with 9 bases aligning to TRBD1. Germline V gene data show CDR1 as GTSNPN and CDR2 as SVGIG (reference sequence). The CDR3 has 13 residues. J lost 8 bases, V lost 5 bases, and 7 bases had no gene match. The CDR3 bases are TGTGCCTGGGCTACGACAGGGGGACACATTCAGTACTTC. Its translation: CAWATTGGHIQYF. Using reference TRBV30 and TRBJ2-4 for the parts outside the CDR3, the full variable domain is SQTIHQWPATLVQPVGSPLSLECTVEGTSNPNLYWYRQAAGRGLQLLFYSVGIGQISSEVPQNLSASRPQDRQFILSSKKLLLSDSGFYLCAWATTGGHIQYFGAGTRLSVL.

This chain connects TRBV5-5 to TRBJ2-3, with 15 bases fitting TRBD2. There are 16 residues in the CDR3. J gave up 5 bases and V 5 bases, and 6 bases lay outside the gene matches. The V gene's germline CDR1 is SGHKS and CDR2 YYEKEE (reference sequence). The CDR3 coding sequence is TGTGCCAGCAGTTATGGACTAGCGGGGGGGCGAGATACGCAGTATTTT. Encoded protein: CASSYGLAGGRDTQYF.

This clone was seen a single time. V gene TRBV21-1 combines with J gene TRBJ2-3; the table gives TRBD2 as D, unverified against the DNA. TRBV21-1 is labeled a pseudogene. CDR3 size: 15 residues. The CDR3 sequence: CAINPGLGATDTQYF. The CDR3 nucleotides are TGTGCCATAAACCCGGGACTAGGGGCGACAGATACGCAGTATTTT.

This clone was seen only a few times. The same CDR3 is also encoded by other DNA sequences in this sample. This chain links TRBV18 with TRBJ2-5; tentatively, D is TRBD1 (5 bases). The CDR3 length is 14 residues. V was clipped by 0 bases and J by 2 bases, with 7 bases between them. In germline, CDR1 is KGHSH, CDR2 LQKENI. CDR3 bases: TGTGCCAGCTCACCACCCCAGGGTCAAGAGACCCAGTACTTC. Translation: CASSPPQGQETQYF. Full variable domain (missing parts from reference TRBV18 and TRBJ2-5): NAGVMQNPRHLVRRRGQEARLRCSPMKGHSHVYWYRQLPEEGLKFMVYLQKENIIDESGMPKERFSAEFPKEGPSILRIQQVVRGDSAAYFCASSPPQGQETQYFGPGTRLLVL.

The chain links TRBV5-1 to TRBJ2-5; TRBD1 agrees at 11 bases. Per germline, CDR1 SGHRS and CDR2 YFSETQ. J was trimmed by 4 bases and V by 4 bases; bases with no gene match: 21. The CDR3 is made up of 20 amino acids. CDR3 sequence reads: CASSLQSGQGAEERGETQYF. Here the CDR3 DNA reads TGCGCCAGCAGCCTGCAAAGCGGACAGGGGGCCGAAGAGAGAGGAGAGACCCAGTACTTC.

Here the CDR3 reads CASSHPSGDLQETQYF. The CDR3 coding sequence is TGTGCCAGCAGCCACCCTAGCGGGGATTTACAAGAGACCCAGTACTTC. This rearrangement joins TRBV3-1 (or the pseudogene TRBV3-2) to TRBJ2-5; 9 bases line up with TRBD2. The CDR3 is 16 amino acids. The V gene end was trimmed by 3 bases and the J gene end by 2 bases; junction bases not matched to a gene: 7. Looked up from germline, CDR1 is LGHDT and CDR2 is YNNKEL (reference sequence).

The rearrangement links TRBV29-1 to TRBJ1-2; 10 positions agree with TRBD1. Germline CDR1 SQVTM, CDR2 ANQGSEA. CDR3 length equals 13 residues. Trimming at V came to 6 bases and at J to 8 bases, leaving 9 bases not matched to a gene. The CDR3: CSVSGTGVGGYTF. The CDR3 coding sequence is TGCAGCGTCTCCGGGACAGGGGTCGGCGGCTACACCTTC. The full variable domain, in which reference TRBV29-1 and TRBJ1-2 provide the parts outside the CDR3, is SAVISQKPSRDICQRGTSLTIQCQVDSQVTMMFWYRQQPGQSLTLIATANQGSEATYESGFVIDKFPISRPNLTFSTLTVSNMSPEDSSIYLCSVSGTGVGGYTFGSGTRLTVV.

This CDR3 is CASSWGDNTDGYTF. In DNA, the CDR3 is TGCGCCAGCAGTTGGGGGGATAATACCGATGGCTACACCTTC. The genes are TRBV5-1 and TRBJ1-2, with a possible D match to TRBD1 (5 bases). V shed 5 bases and J shed 6 bases, with 17 bases lying between them. The CDR3 is made up of 14 amino acids. Germline-derived CDR1 and CDR2 are SGHRS and YFSETQ.

The gene calls are TRBV3-1 (or the pseudogene TRBV3-2) and TRBJ2-7; TRBD1 might be the D (6 bases). The CDR3 loop spans 14 amino acids. Germline loops: CDR1 LGHDT, CDR2 YNNKEL (reference sequence). V was shortened by 6 bases and J by 5 bases, with 17 bases between the two germline ends. CDR3 DNA: TGTGCCAGCAGTCCAACCGGGACACCAAACGAGCAGTACTTC. As protein: CASSPTGTPNEQYF.

The chain has TRBV10-3 and TRBJ1-1; D possibly corresponds to TRBD1 (5 bases). The germline CDR1 and CDR2 sequences are ENHRY and SYGVKD. The CDR3 is made up of 14 amino acids. The V gene lost 0 bases and the J gene lost 6 bases, with 11 bases spanning the gap. The CDR3 DNA is TGTGCCATCAGTGAGTCGGTCGGGGGGGCTGAAGCTTTCTTT. It yields the protein CAISESVGGAEAFF.